Given below is one T cell receptor beta chain in context. Sequencing used immunoSEQ multiplex PCR; TCRdb keeps in-frame clones, though not all of them. The data show approximately 13,000 clones, about 90% seen once. The data originate from a study of T cell changes during pregnancy in multiple sclerosis. Germline V gene sequence: CDR1 MNHNS, CDR2 SASEGT. The CDR3 sequence is 15 residues long. V gave up 3 bases and J gave up 4 bases, with 13 bases separating them. The clonotype comes from a female donor in good health, enrolled as a control in a pregnancy study. Source: CD8+ T cells from peripheral blood mononuclear cells, taken after pregnancy. The chain recombines TRBV6-1 with TRBJ2-1; D perhaps matches TRBD1 (5 bases). For the CDR3, the DNA is TGTGCCAGCAGTGAGGGTCAGGGTAATTACAATGAGCAGTTCTTC. Translation gives CASSEGQGNYNEQFF.